These 14 T cell receptor beta chains were all obtained from the same sample, sequenced in a study of T cell changes during pregnancy in multiple sclerosis. The repertoire was sequenced with immunoSEQ multiplex PCR; TCRdb's copy has only in-frame clones and lacks some. The data hold 40,000 to 55,000 clones, with roughly 87% observed a single time. This material consisted of CD4+ T cells from peripheral blood mononuclear cells, taken after pregnancy. The receptors originated from a female donor with multiple sclerosis, enrolled in a pregnancy study.

The rearrangement uses TRBV29-1 and TRBJ1-1, with a tentative D call TRBD1 (6 bases). Trimming stripped 3 bases from V and 5 bases from J, with 16 bases between. The V gene's germline CDR1 is SQVTM and CDR2 ANQGSEA. The CDR3 contains 14 residues. The CDR3 sequence: CSVDSAGERTEAFF. CDR3 bases: TGCAGCGTTGATTCGGCAGGGGAGCGGACTGAAGCTTTCTTT.

The chain is built from TRBV19 and TRBJ1-5, with 9 bases aligning to TRBD1. This CDR3 is built from 15 residues. CDR1 is LNHDA and CDR2 is SQIVND in the germline V gene (reference sequence). The V and J ends lost 11 bases and 5 bases, in that order; junction bases with no gene match: 13. The CDR3: CASRGGQGIHQPQHF. The CDR3 DNA reads TGTGCCTCACGGGGTGGACAGGGGATTCATCAGCCCCAGCATTTT. Combining the CDR3 with reference TRBV19 and TRBJ1-5 gives the whole variable domain DGGITQSPKYLFRKEGQNVTLSCEQNLNHDAMYWYRQDPGQGLRLIYYSQIVNDFQKGDIAEGYSVSREKKESFPLTVTSAQKNPTAFYLCASRGGQGIHQPQHFGDGTRLSIL.

In its sample, this clone was seen once. The chain employs TRBV5-4 and TRBJ2-5, with D uncertain. V lost 0 bases and J lost 5, with 5 bases in between. The CDR3 sequence is 12 residues long. Germline V gene data show CDR1 as SGHNT and CDR2 as YYREEE (reference sequence). The CDR3 DNA follows: TGTGCCAGCAGCTTGGCCTCGGAGACCCAGTACTTC. This translates into CASSLASETQYF. The full variable domain, rest sourced from reference TRBV5-4 and TRBJ2-5, is ETGVTQSPTHLIKTRGQQVTLRCSSQSGHNTVSWYQQALGQGPQFIFQYYREEENGRGNFPPRFSGLQFPNYSSELNVNALELDDSALYLCASSLASETQYFGPGTRLLVL.

The V call is TRBV6-5, the J call TRBJ2-6; maybe TRBD1 (5 bases). Looked up from germline, CDR1 is MNHEY and CDR2 is SVGAGI. This CDR3 has 15 amino acids. Trimming left V 2 bases short and J 0 bases short, with 5 bases between. The CDR3: CASSYRGSGANVLTF. CDR3 coding DNA: TGTGCCAGCAGTTACAGGGGCTCTGGGGCCAACGTCCTGACTTTC.

V is TRBV2 and J is TRBJ2-2; no clear D gene. Trimming took 9 bases from V and 6 from J, leaving 14 bases between them. Germline loops: CDR1 SNHLY, CDR2 FYNNEI. The CDR3 runs to 13 residues. DNA for the CDR3: TGTGCCAGTGACTCCCGACTGTCCGGGGAGCTGTTTTTT. It is translated as CASDSRLSGELFF.

The rearrangement joins TRBV19 to TRBJ1-1, with D perhaps matching TRBD1 (6 bases). V was trimmed by 3 bases and J by 10 bases, leaving 18 bases between them. CDR1 and CDR2 (germline): LNHDA, SQIVND (reference sequence). This CDR3 is built from 14 residues. The CDR3 nucleotides read TGTGCCAGTAGTATTGTTGCGGGGGCACGATCAGCTTTCTTT. Protein: CASSIVAGARSAFF.

This chain links TRBV5-1 with TRBJ1-3, with D possibly matching TRBD1 (6 bases). Trimming cost V 0 bases and J 2 bases, with 12 bases left between them. CDR3 size: 16 residues. Germline-derived CDR1 and CDR2 are SGHRS and YFSETQ. The CDR3 nucleotides are TGCGCCAGCAGCTTGGCGGCACAGGGCACTGGAAACACCATATATTTT. Protein sequence: CASSLAAQGTGNTIYF.

This clone was seen a handful of times. V and J are TRBV5-1 and TRBJ2-3; tentatively, D is TRBD1 (6 bases). Germline loops: CDR1 SGHRS, CDR2 YFSETQ. The CDR3 contains 14 residues. Deletions cut 3 bases from V and 1 base from J, with 9 bases between. DNA of the CDR3: TGCGCCAGCAGCTACAGGGCTGGCACAGATACGCAGTATTTT. Translation gives CASSYRAGTDTQYF.

The J gene is TRBJ1-3, the V gene TRBV7-8, with unresolved D. The CDR3 runs to 16 residues. The V gene's germline CDR1 is SGHVS and CDR2 FQNEAQ. The V end lost 5 bases, the J end lost 0 bases, and 14 bases lay between the germline ends. The chain's CDR3 is CASSQAGRSSGNTIYF. The CDR3 nucleotides read TGTGCCAGCAGCCAAGCCGGTCGTAGCTCTGGAAACACCATATATTTT.

The chain carries TRBV19 and TRBJ1-3; 7 nucleotides line up with TRBD1. Germline-derived CDR1 and CDR2 are LNHDA and SQIVND (reference sequence). The V and J ends lost 4 bases and 0 bases, in that order; junction bases with no gene match: 3. The CDR3 is made up of 15 amino acids. The chain's CDR3 is CASSRGQSSGNTIYF. The CDR3 nucleotides are TGTGCCAGTAGTAGGGGACAGAGCTCTGGAAACACCATATATTTT.

The rearrangement joins TRBV6-6 to TRBJ1-1; the match to TRBD1 covers 9 bases. J lost 6 bases, V lost 5 bases, and 10 bases had no gene match. CDR1 MNHNY and CDR2 SVGAGI come from the germline V gene (reference sequence). The CDR3 extends over 15 amino acids. CDR3 coding DNA: TGTGCCAGCAGTCAATTGGGACAGGGCGGGGCTGAAGCTTTCTTT. Translation gives CASSQLGQGGAEAFF.

The V gene is TRBV9, the J gene TRBJ1-3; TRBD1 matches at 11 bases. The CDR3 extends over 17 amino acids. The germline CDR1 and CDR2 sequences are SGDLS and YYNGEE. With V trimmed by 0 bases and J by 4 bases, 6 bases remained unmatched. The CDR3 loop reads CASSVGDRGVGGNTIYF. CDR3 in DNA: TGTGCCAGCAGCGTAGGGGACAGGGGGGTTGGCGGAAACACCATATATTTT.

The chain uses TRBV10-1 and TRBJ2-1; TRBD2 aligns across 7 bases. This CDR3 region has 15 residues. The V gene end was trimmed by 2 bases and the J gene end by 7 bases; junction bases not matched to a gene: 8. Germline CDR1 reads WNHNN; CDR2 reads SYGVQD (reference sequence). The CDR3 region is CASSEGASGKNEQFF. The CDR3 nucleotides are TGCGCCAGCAGTGAGGGGGCTAGCGGAAAAAATGAGCAGTTCTTC.

This chain connects TRBV4-2 to TRBJ2-3; 7 nucleotides agree with TRBD2. The V and J ends lost 2 bases and 1 base, in that order; junction bases with no gene match: 6. The CDR3 runs 16 residues. The germline CDR1 and CDR2 sequences are LGHNA and YNFKEQ. Here the CDR3 reads CASSQTTSLGTDTQYF. The CDR3 region has the DNA TGTGCCAGCAGCCAAACGACTAGCTTAGGCACAGATACGCAGTATTTT.